This T cell receptor beta chain came from a study of shared clonotypes between healthy human individuals. Study-wide points: Rarefaction indicated that sorted-subset sequencing remained incomplete although depth was large.

Only one count was recorded for this clone. Its antigen is unknown. Repertoires were generated with immunoSEQ multiplex PCR, while TCRdb's copy carries only in-frame clones and drops some. The sample carries nearly 750,000 clones, roughly two thirds recorded once. From germline, CDR1 is SNHLY and CDR2 FYNNEI. V dropped 7 bases and J dropped 5; count of bases not matched to a gene: 8. The CDR3 length is 14 residues. The rearrangement uses TRBV2 and TRBJ1-5, with 7 bases identical to TRBD1. This TCR derives from a young woman in good health. Material: memory CD4+ T cells sorted from blood. Subset defined: CD45RA-negative fraction. The CDR3 DNA follows: TGTGCCAGCACCGGGCAGGGGGTTTATCAGCCCCAGCATTTT. Translating it yields CASTGQGVYQPQHF.